This entry describes one TCR beta chain. Its target is not known. Preterm samples came from extremely preterm deliveries at about 22-28 weeks. This entry comes from a study of naive CD8 T cells in extremely preterm neonates. Measured with immunoSEQ multiplex PCR; TCRdb has only the in-frame clones, and not every one. This table holds 20,000 or so clones, about 87% found once. Germline CDR1 SGDLS, CDR2 YYNGEE. After removal of 3 bases from V and 8 bases from J, the junction contained 0 bases not matched to a gene. This CDR3 has 11 amino acids. Whole-study findings and limits: Preterm infants showed shorter CDR3s, fewer N additions and less trimming than older groups. Term neonates about 0.4%, young children roughly 0.027%, adults about 0.0091%; preterm neonates shared around 2.6%.

Sequences were obtained from naive CD8+ T cells from cord blood. This TCR was recovered from a boy who was born preterm. The gene calls are TRBV9 and TRBJ1-2; TRBD1 agrees at 8 bases. The CDR3 loop is CASSAGGGYTF. Written as DNA, the CDR3 is TGTGCCAGCAGCGCAGGGGGCGGCTACACCTTC.